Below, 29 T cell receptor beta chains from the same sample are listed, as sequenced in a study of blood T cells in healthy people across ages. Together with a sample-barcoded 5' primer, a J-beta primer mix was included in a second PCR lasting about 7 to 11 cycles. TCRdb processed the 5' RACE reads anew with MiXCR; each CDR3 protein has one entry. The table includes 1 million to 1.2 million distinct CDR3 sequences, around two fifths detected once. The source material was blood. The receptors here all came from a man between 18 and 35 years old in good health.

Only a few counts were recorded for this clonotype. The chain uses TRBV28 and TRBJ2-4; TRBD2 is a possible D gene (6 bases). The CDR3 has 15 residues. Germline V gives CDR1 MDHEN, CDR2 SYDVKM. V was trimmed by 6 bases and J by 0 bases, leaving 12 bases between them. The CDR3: CASRPPGEAKNIQYF. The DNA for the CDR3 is TGTGCCAGCAGACCCCCGGGGGAAGCCAAAAACATTCAGTACTTC.

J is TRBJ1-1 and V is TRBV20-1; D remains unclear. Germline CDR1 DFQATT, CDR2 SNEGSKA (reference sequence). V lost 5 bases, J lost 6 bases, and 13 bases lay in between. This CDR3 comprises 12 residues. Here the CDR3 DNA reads TGCAGTGCTCCCGGTCACGGGGCTGAAGCTTTCTTT. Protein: CSAPGHGAEAFF.

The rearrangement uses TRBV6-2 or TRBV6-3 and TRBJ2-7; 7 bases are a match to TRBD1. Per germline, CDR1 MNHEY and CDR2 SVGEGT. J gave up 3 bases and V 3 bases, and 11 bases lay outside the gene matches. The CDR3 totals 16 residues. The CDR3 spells CASSYSRDRDFYEQYF. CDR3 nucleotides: TGTGCCAGCAGTTATTCCCGGGACAGAGATTTCTACGAGCAGTACTTC.

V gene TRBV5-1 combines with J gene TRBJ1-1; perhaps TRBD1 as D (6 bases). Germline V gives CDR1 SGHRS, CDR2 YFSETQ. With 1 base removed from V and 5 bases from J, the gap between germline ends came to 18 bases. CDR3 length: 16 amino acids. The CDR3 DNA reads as TGCGCCAGCAGCTTGAGGGGGAGGGCCTTGCGGACTGAAGCTTTCTTT. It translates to CASSLRGRALRTEAFF.

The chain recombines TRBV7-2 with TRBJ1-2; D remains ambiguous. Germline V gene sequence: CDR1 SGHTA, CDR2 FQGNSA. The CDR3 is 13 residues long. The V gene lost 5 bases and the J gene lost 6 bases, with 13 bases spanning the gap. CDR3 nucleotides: TGTGCCAGCAGCCTCGGAGAGATGAATGGCTACACCTTC. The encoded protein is CASSLGEMNGYTF.

The CDR3 here is CASSGDRWGKLFF. In DNA, the CDR3 is TGTGCCAGCAGTGGGGACAGGTGGGGAAAACTGTTTTTT. The V gene is TRBV6-2 or TRBV6-3, the J gene TRBJ1-4; 8 positions match TRBD1. The V and J ends lost 5 bases and 10 bases, in that order; junction bases with no gene match: 6. The CDR3 totals 13 residues. Looked up from germline, CDR1 is MNHEY and CDR2 is SVGEGT.

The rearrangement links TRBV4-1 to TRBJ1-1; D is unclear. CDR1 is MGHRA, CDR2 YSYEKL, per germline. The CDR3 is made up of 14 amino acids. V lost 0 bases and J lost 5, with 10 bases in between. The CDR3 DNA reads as TGCGCCAGCAGCCAAGATGGGATTGGGACTGAAGCTTTCTTT. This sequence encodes CASSQDGIGTEAFF.

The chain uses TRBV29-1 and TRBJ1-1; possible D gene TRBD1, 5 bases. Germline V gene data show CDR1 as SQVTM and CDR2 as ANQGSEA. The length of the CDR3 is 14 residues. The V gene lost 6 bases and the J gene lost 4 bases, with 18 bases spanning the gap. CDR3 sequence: CSVQSGQGGTEAFF. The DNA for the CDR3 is TGCAGCGTCCAATCGGGTCAGGGTGGCACTGAAGCTTTCTTT.

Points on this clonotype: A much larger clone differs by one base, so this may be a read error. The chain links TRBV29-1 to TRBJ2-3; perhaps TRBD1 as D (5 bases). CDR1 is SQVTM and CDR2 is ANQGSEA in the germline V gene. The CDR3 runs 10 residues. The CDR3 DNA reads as TGCAGCGTAGGACACACTACGCGGTATTTT. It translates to CSVGHTTRYF.

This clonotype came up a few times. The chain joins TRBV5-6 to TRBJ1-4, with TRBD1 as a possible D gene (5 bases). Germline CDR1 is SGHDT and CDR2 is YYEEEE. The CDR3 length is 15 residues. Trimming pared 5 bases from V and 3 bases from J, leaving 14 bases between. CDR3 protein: CASRNGGTANEKLFF. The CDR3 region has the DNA TGTGCCAGCAGAAATGGGGGAACGGCTAATGAAAAACTGTTTTTT.

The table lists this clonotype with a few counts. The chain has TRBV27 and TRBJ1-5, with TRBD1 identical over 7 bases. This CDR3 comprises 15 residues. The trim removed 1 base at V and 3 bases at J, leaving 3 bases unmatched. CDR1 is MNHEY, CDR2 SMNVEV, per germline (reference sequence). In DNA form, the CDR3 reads TGTGCCAGCAGTTTATTTCAGGGGGACAATCAGCCCCAGCATTTT. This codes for CASSLFQGDNQPQHF.

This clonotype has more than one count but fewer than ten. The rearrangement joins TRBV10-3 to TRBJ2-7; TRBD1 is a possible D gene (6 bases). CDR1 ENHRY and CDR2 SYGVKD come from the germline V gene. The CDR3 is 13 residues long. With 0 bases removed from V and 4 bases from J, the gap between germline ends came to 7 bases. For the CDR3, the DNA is TGTGCCATCAGTGAGTCGACAGGTTACGAGCAGTACTTC. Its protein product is CAISESTGYEQYF.

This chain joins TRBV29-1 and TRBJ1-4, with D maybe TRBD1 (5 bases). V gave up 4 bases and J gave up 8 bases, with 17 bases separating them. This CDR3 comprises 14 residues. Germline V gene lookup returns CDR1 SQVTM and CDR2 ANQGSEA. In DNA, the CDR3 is TGCAGCGTTGGGGTTGGGCAGGGACGCGAAAAACTGTTTTTT. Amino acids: CSVGVGQGREKLFF.

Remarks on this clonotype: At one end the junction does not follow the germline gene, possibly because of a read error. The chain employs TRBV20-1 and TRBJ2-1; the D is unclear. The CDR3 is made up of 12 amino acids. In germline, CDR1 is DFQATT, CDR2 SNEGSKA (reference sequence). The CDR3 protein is CSAPDWNNERFF. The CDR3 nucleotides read TGCAGTGCTCCCGACTGGAACAATGAGCGGTTCTTC.

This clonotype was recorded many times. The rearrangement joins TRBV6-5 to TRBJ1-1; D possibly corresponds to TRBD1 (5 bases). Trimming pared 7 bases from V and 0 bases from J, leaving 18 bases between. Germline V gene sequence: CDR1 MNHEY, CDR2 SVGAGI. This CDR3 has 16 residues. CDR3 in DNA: TGTGCCAGCAATCCCCGGGGGGAGGGGATGAACACTGAAGCTTTCTTT. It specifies CASNPRGEGMNTEAFF.

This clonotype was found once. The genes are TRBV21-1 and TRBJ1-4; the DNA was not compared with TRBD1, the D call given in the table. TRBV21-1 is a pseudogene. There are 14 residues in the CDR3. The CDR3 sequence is CASSKGGPGEKLFF. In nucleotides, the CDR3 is TGTGCCAGCAGCAAGGGGGGCCCGGGTGAAAAACTGTTTTTT.

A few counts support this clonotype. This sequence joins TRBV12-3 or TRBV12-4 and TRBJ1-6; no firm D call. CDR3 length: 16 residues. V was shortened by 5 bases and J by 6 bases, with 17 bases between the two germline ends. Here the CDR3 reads CASSLVTGGLNSPLHF. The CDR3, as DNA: TGTGCCAGCAGTCTTGTGACCGGCGGGCTTAATTCACCCCTCCACTTT.

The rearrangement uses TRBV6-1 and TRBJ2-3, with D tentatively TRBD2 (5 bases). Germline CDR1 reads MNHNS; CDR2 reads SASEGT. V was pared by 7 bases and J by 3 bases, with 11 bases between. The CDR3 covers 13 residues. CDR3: CASTPLGTDTQYF. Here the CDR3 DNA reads TGTGCCAGCACTCCACTAGGTACAGATACGCAGTATTTT.

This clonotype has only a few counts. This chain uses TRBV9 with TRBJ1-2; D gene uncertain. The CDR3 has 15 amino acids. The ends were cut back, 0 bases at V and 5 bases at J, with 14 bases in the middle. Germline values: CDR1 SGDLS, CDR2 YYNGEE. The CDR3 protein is CASSVEPGLVYGYTF. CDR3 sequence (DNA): TGTGCCAGCAGCGTAGAACCAGGACTCGTTTATGGCTACACCTTC.

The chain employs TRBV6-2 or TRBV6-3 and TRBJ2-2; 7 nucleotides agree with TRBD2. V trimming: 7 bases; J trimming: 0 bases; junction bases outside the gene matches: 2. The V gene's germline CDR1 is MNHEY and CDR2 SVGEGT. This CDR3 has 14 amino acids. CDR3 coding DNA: TGTGCCAGCAAGGGAGGGCCGAACACCGGGGAGCTGTTTTTT. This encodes CASKGGPNTGELFF.

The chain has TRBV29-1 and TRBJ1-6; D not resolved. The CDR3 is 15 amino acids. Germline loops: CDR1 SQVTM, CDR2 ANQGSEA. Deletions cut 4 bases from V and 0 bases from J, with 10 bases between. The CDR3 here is CSVADGDSYNSPLHF. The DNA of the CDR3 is TGCAGCGTTGCGGACGGCGACTCCTATAATTCACCCCTCCACTTT.

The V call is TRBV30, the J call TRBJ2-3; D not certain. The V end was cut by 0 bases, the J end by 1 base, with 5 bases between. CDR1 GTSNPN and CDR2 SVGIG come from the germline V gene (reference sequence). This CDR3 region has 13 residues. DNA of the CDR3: TGTGCCTGGAGTGTACCCGGCACAGATACGCAGTATTTT. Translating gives CAWSVPGTDTQYF. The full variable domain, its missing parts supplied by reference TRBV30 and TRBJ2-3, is SQTIHQWPATLVQPVGSPLSLECTVEGTSNPNLYWYRQAAGRGLQLLFYSVGIGQISSEVPQNLSASRPQDRQFILSSKKLLLSDSGFYLCAWSVPGTDTQYFGPGTRLTVL.

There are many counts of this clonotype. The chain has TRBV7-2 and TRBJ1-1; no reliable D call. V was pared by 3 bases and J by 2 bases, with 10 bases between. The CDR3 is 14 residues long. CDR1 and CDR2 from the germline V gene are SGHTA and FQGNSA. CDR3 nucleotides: TGTGCCAGCAGCTTGGCTCAGCTAAACACTGAAGCTTTCTTT. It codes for CASSLAQLNTEAFF.

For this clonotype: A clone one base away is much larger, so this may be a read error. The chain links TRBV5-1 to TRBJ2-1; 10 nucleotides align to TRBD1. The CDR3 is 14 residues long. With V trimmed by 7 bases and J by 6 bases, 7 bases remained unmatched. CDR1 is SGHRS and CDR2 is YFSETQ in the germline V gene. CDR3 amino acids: CASSDRGPSNEQFF. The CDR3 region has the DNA TGCGCCAGCTCCGACAGGGGGCCGAGCAATGAGCAGTTCTTC.

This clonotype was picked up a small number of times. This CDR3 is CASSLGLGTQYF. DNA for the CDR3: TGTGCCAGCAGTTTGGGGCTAGGGACGCAGTATTTT. The chain couples TRBV12-3 or TRBV12-4 to TRBJ2-3; TRBD1 is a possible D gene (5 bases). This CDR3 comprises 12 residues. V lost 3 bases, J lost 9 bases, and 10 bases lay in between.

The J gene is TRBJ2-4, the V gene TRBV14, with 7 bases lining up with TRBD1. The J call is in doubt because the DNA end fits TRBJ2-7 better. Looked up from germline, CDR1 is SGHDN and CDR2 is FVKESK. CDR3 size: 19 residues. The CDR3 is CASSPLRDSWLLGPYEQYF. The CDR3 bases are TGTGCCAGCAGCCCCCTCCGGGACAGCTGGCTATTGGGCCCCTACGAGCAGTACTTC.

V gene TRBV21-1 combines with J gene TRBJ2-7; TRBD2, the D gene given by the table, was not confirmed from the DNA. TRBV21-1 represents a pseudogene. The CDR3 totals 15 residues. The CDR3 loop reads CASPGLWPDSYEQYF. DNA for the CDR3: TGTGCCAGCCCGGGTCTCTGGCCAGACTCCTACGAGCAGTACTTC.

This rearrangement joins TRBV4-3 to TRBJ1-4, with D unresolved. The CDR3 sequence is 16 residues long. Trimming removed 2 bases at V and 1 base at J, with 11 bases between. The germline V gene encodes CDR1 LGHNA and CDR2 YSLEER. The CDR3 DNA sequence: TGCGCCAGCAGCCAACCCGGAGAGGGAACTAATGAAAAACTGTTTTTT. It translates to CASSQPGEGTNEKLFF.

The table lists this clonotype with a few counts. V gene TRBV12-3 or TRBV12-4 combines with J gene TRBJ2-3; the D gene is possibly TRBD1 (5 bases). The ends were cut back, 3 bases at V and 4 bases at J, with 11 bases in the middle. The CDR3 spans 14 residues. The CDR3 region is CASSLGRISDTQYF. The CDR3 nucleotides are TGTGCCAGCAGTTTGGGGCGAATTTCAGATACGCAGTATTTT.